The 12 T cell receptor beta chains below all came from one sample that was sequenced in a study of T-cell reconstitution after alpha-beta-depleted transplantation in children. Unique molecular identifiers were used to barcode this TCRbeta library. Each CDR3 protein gets one entry after TCRdb re-called the PCR reads with MiXCR. The sample includes 200,000 or so distinct CDR3 sequences, approximately 7% seen only once; the top ten take about 5.5%. Sequencing used PBMCs, obtained before TCRalphabeta/CD19-depleted stem cell transplant. These TCRs come from a boy younger than 10 with acute lymphoblastic leukemia, due to receive a stem cell transplant.

In this sample, this clonotype turned up many times. This sequence joins TRBV28 and TRBJ2-4; D gene unclear. CDR3 length: 17 amino acids. With 5 bases removed from V and 6 bases from J, the gap between germline ends came to 23 bases. CDR1 is MDHEN and CDR2 is SYDVKM in the germline V gene. The CDR3 DNA reads as TGTGCCAGCAGTCCCATCGCAGACTCTTCCCTCCTAAACATTCAGTACTTC. As protein: CASSPIADSSLLNIQYF. Full variable domain (remainder filled in from reference TRBV28 and TRBJ2-4): DVKVTQSSRYLVKRTGEKVFLECVQDMDHENMFWYRQDPGLGLRLIYFSYDVKMKEKGDIPEGYSVSREKKERFSLILESASTNQTSMYLCASSPIADSSLLNIQYFGAGTRLSVL.

The sample holds a few counts of this clonotype. The chain uses TRBV7-9 and TRBJ2-7, with TRBD1 as a possible D gene (5 bases). Germline V gene sequence: CDR1 SEHNR, CDR2 FQNEAQ (reference sequence). V lost 0 bases to trimming and J lost 7 bases, with 13 bases between them. The CDR3 contains 14 residues. CDR3 protein: CASSLADTPWEQYF. The CDR3, as DNA: TGTGCCAGCAGCTTAGCGGACACCCCTTGGGAGCAGTACTTC.

Many counts were recorded for this clonotype. In DNA, the CDR3 is TGTGCCAGCAGCGTAGGGGGTTTGAGCGGGGGCACAGATACGCAGTATTTT. Amino acid sequence: CASSVGGLSGGTDTQYF. This sequence joins TRBV9 and TRBJ2-3; 7 bases are a match to TRBD2. This CDR3 spans 17 amino acids. Unmatched junction bases numbered 8, after V lost 0 bases and J lost 1 base. Germline CDR1 is SGDLS and CDR2 is YYNGEE.

The chain carries TRBV28 and TRBJ2-7; D call uncertain. Between the trimmed V and J ends, which lost 2 bases and 2 bases, there was a span of 7 bases. Germline-derived CDR1 and CDR2 are MDHEN and SYDVKM. The CDR3 covers 13 residues. CDR3 DNA: TGTGCCAGCAGTTTAGCCCCAGCCTACGAGCAGTACTTC. Translating it yields CASSLAPAYEQYF.

This clonotype was recorded many times. V and J are TRBV28 and TRBJ2-1; tentatively, D is TRBD2 (7 bases). Deletions cut 6 bases from V and 15 bases from J, with 18 bases between. The CDR3 has 12 residues. Looked up from germline, CDR1 is MDHEN and CDR2 is SYDVKM. CDR3 residues: CASSSVRGGPFF. The CDR3 nucleotides read TGTGCCAGCAGCTCCGTAAGGGGGGGCCCGTTCTTC.

Worth noting for this clonotype: This may come from a read error, since a much larger clone is one base off. Since no conserved phenylalanine or tryptophan closes the CDR3, a read error is the likely cause. This sequence joins TRBV28 and TRBJ1-1, with 8 positions matching TRBD1. Germline CDR1 and CDR2: MDHEN and SYDVKM. The CDR3 covers 16 residues. With 7 bases clipped from V and 0 bases from J, the junction kept 10 bases outside the gene matches. In DNA form, the CDR3 reads TGTGCCAGCACCACAGGGGGTCCTCGGGTGAACACTGAAGCTTTCTAT. The encoded protein is CASTTGGPRVNTEAFY.

The chain links TRBV27 to TRBJ2-7; a weak D match, TRBD1 (6 bases). Trimming took off 5 bases at V and 6 bases at J, with 14 bases between the two ends. The CDR3 is made up of 13 amino acids. The germline CDR1 and CDR2 sequences are MNHEY and SMNVEV (reference sequence). The CDR3 is CASSRAQGREQYF. For the CDR3, the DNA is TGTGCCAGCAGTCGGGCACAGGGACGCGAGCAGTACTTC.

This clonotype was picked up many times. The gene calls are TRBV28 and TRBJ2-7; the D is unclear. Trimming pared 6 bases from V and 3 bases from J, leaving 12 bases between. Germline lookup yields CDR1 MDHEN and CDR2 SYDVKM. The CDR3 contains 13 residues. CDR3 nucleotide sequence: TGTGCCAGCAGCTATACAGCGATCTACGAGCAGTACTTC. Amino acids: CASSYTAIYEQYF.

This chain connects TRBV7-9 to TRBJ2-3; 12 bases line up with TRBD2. V trimming: 5 bases; J trimming: 5 bases; junction bases outside the gene matches: 8. From germline, CDR1 is SEHNR and CDR2 FQNEAQ (reference sequence). The CDR3 spans 16 residues. CDR3 coding DNA: TGTGCCAGCAGCACCTCTAGCGGGGGGGCCGGAGATACGCAGTATTTT. Amino acid sequence: CASSTSSGGAGDTQYF.

The table lists this clonotype with many counts. The chain links TRBV29-1 to TRBJ1-2; perhaps TRBD1 as D (5 bases). V shed 4 bases and J shed 2 bases, with 8 bases lying between them. Looked up from germline, CDR1 is SQVTM and CDR2 is ANQGSEA. The CDR3 loop spans 12 amino acids. The CDR3 DNA reads as TGCAGCGTTGTCCAGGGAAACTATGGCTACACCTTC. It specifies CSVVQGNYGYTF.

There are many counts of this clonotype. The rearrangement uses TRBV7-6 and TRBJ1-4, with a possible D match to TRBD1 (6 bases). Deletions cut 4 bases from V and 2 bases from J, with 11 bases between. The CDR3 has 15 amino acids. Looked up from germline, CDR1 is SGHVS and CDR2 is FNYEAQ. The CDR3 bases are TGTGCCAGCAGCTCCTACAGGGAGACTAATGAAAAACTGTTTTTT. As protein: CASSSYRETNEKLFF.

There are a few counts of this clonotype. The chain joins TRBV10-2 to TRBJ2-7, with 7 bases aligning to TRBD1. The CDR3 sequence is 13 residues long. Germline V gives CDR1 WSHSY, CDR2 SAAADI. The ends lost 6 bases at V and 2 bases at J; junction bases unmatched: 4. The CDR3 here is CASRGQGAYEQYF. The DNA of the CDR3 is TGCGCCAGCAGAGGGCAGGGGGCCTACGAGCAGTACTTC.